Below are 16 T cell receptor beta chains sequenced from a single sample in a study of cytomegalovirus exposure and HLA in healthy donors. Vbeta (60) and Jbeta (13) primers were used in the PCR. The repertoire was sequenced with immunoSEQ multiplex PCR; TCRdb's copy has only in-frame clones and lacks some. The sample records 150,000 to 200,000 clones, around 83% being singletons. The sequencing sample was made of PBMCs. The receptor source for this set is a man aged 40-50 years in good health and CMV-seropositive.

This clone was counted only a few times. This rearrangement joins TRBV28 to TRBJ2-2; TRBD1 agrees at 7 bases. The V and J ends lost 5 bases and 4 bases, in that order; junction bases with no gene match: 10. The CDR3 covers 16 residues. Germline CDR1 MDHEN, CDR2 SYDVKM. The CDR3 coding sequence is TGTGCCAGCAGTACTCTCGGACAGGTGGGCACCGGGGAGCTGTTTTTT. Residues: CASSTLGQVGTGELFF.

The chain links TRBV19 to TRBJ2-6, with a weak D call TRBD2 (6 bases). V lost 7 bases, J lost 1 base, and 8 bases lay in between. The germline V gene has CDR1 LNHDA and CDR2 SQIVND (reference sequence). The CDR3 runs 14 residues. The CDR3 loop reads CASNRGSGANVLTF. The CDR3 bases are TGTGCCAGTAACCGGGGGTCTGGGGCCAACGTCCTGACTTTC.

Note on this clone: A junction end diverges from the germline sequence, so it may reflect a read error. This rearrangement joins TRBV7-7 to TRBJ2-1; 9 positions agree with TRBD2. Germline lookup yields CDR1 SSHAT and CDR2 FNYEAQ (reference sequence). The CDR3 loop spans 17 amino acids. CDR3 sequence (DNA): TGTGCTAGCAGCTTAGGCCCTAGCGGGATGGCGGGCAATGAGCAGTTCTTC. Translating gives CASSLGPSGMAGNEQFF. The complete variable domain, with remaining parts taken from reference TRBV7-7 and TRBJ2-1, reads GAGVSQSPRYKVTKRGQDVTLRCDPISSHATLYWYQQALGQGPEFLTYFNYEAQPDKSGLPSDRFSAERPEGSISTLTIQRTEQRDSAMYRCASSLGPSGMAGNEQFFGPGTRLTVL.

This clone occurred a few times. In DNA, the CDR3 is TGTGCCAGCAGCGTAGGGTCAGGCCCCAGCTCTGGAAACACCATATATTTT. Translated: CASSVGSGPSSGNTIYF. The V gene is TRBV9, the J gene TRBJ1-3; D is undetermined. Germline loops: CDR1 SGDLS, CDR2 YYNGEE. CDR3 length equals 17 residues. Between the trimmed V and J ends, which lost 0 bases and 0 bases, there was a span of 13 bases.

The DNA for the CDR3 is TGTGCCAGCAGCTTAAATAGACTGGCGGATCAGCCCCAGCATTTT. Translated, it gives CASSLNRLADQPQHF. The J gene is TRBJ1-5, the V gene TRBV7-8; D call uncertain. The CDR3 has 15 residues. Per germline, CDR1 SGHVS and CDR2 FQNEAQ. Trimming removed 2 bases at V and 5 bases at J, with 13 bases between.

This clone was seen more than once but under ten times. This rearrangement joins TRBV9 to TRBJ2-2, with D possibly being TRBD2 (8 bases). The CDR3 loop spans 17 amino acids. Per the germline V gene, CDR1 is SGDLS and CDR2 is YYNGEE. Between the trimmed V and J ends, which lost 4 bases and 6 bases, there was a span of 22 bases. As DNA, the CDR3 is TGTGCCAGCAGCTCACGGGGGGGGCAGGGGGTCGCCGGGGAGCTGTTTTTT. This translates into CASSSRGGQGVAGELFF.

This chain uses TRBV21-1 with TRBJ2-7; no check of the table's D call, TRBD1, against the DNA was made. TRBV21-1 is deemed a pseudogene. This CDR3 spans 17 amino acids. The CDR3 sequence is CASSKVARRQTLGEQYF. The CDR3 DNA sequence: TGTGCCAGCAGCAAAGTGGCTCGGCGACAGACCCTCGGCGAGCAGTACTTC.

V is TRBV7-8 and J is TRBJ1-1; D possibly corresponds to TRBD1 (6 bases). Germline CDR1 SGHVS, CDR2 FQNEAQ. Trimming cost V 5 bases and J 0 bases, with 10 bases left between them. The CDR3 consists of 14 residues. Written as DNA, the CDR3 is TGTGCCAGCAGCAGGGACAACCTGAACACTGAAGCTTTCTTT. Encoded protein: CASSRDNLNTEAFF.

This clone was detected once. The V call is TRBV5-1, the J call TRBJ1-6, with D possibly TRBD1 on 6 matching bases. V lost 4 bases to trimming and J lost 9 bases, with 14 bases between them. Germline CDR1 and CDR2: SGHRS and YFSETQ. The length of the CDR3 is 14 residues. The CDR3 DNA sequence: TGCGCCAGCAGCCCTGAGGGGGTGTCTTCACCCCTCCACTTT. Translation: CASSPEGVSSPLHF.

The V gene is TRBV5-4, the J gene TRBJ2-1; 12 positions match TRBD2. CDR3 size: 16 residues. With V trimmed by 0 bases and J by 7 bases, 5 bases remained unmatched. The germline gives CDR1 SGHNT, CDR2 YYREEE (reference sequence). The CDR3 nucleotides read TGTGCCAGCAGCTTGGGACTAGCGGGAGTAGAAAATGAGCAGTTCTTC. This translates into CASSLGLAGVENEQFF.

The rearrangement joins TRBV11-2 to TRBJ1-2, with D tentatively TRBD1 (5 bases). Deletions cut 5 bases from V and 0 bases from J, with 7 bases between. The CDR3 contains 13 residues. Germline V lookup: CDR1 SGHAT, CDR2 FQNNGV. This CDR3 is CASSLRANYGYTF. CDR3 coding DNA: TGTGCCAGCAGCCTCAGGGCTAACTATGGCTACACCTTC.

The genes are TRBV5-1 and TRBJ1-2; TRBD1 aligns across 10 bases. The CDR3 length is 15 residues. The V gene end was trimmed by 4 bases and the J gene end by 4 bases; junction bases not matched to a gene: 7. Looked up from germline, CDR1 is SGHRS and CDR2 is YFSETQ. The CDR3 region is CASSDPGQGPYGYTF. As DNA, the CDR3 is TGCGCCAGCAGCGATCCGGGACAGGGGCCCTATGGCTACACCTTC.

This clone occurred once. CDR3 coding DNA: TGTGCCAGCAGCTTAGACGTAGCGGAAGAGACCCAGTACTTC. It translates to CASSLDVAEETQYF. V and J are TRBV7-9 and TRBJ2-5; D possibly corresponds to TRBD2 (6 bases). The CDR3 runs to 14 residues. V shed 1 base and J shed 3 bases, with 9 bases lying between them. CDR1 is SEHNR, CDR2 FQNEAQ, per germline (reference sequence).

The chain recombines TRBV6-5 with TRBJ2-1; 8 bases are shared with TRBD2. The CDR3 totals 16 residues. J gave up 8 bases and V 0 bases, and 9 bases lay outside the gene matches. Germline CDR1 MNHEY, CDR2 SVGAGI. DNA for the CDR3: TGTGCCAGCAGTTACTCATGGAGCGGGAGCGCGGATGAGCAGTTCTTC. Protein: CASSYSWSGSADEQFF.

As concerns this clone: A junction boundary mismatches the germline segment, possibly from a read error. J is TRBJ2-5 and V is TRBV5-1, with 7 bases identical to TRBD2. Per the germline V gene, CDR1 is SGHRS and CDR2 is YFSETQ. CDR3 length: 16 amino acids. The CDR3 sequence is CAGSLAASGHQETQYF. Here the CDR3 DNA reads TGCGCCGGCAGCTTGGCGGCTAGCGGTCACCAAGAGACCCAGTACTTC.

The V and J genes are TRBV27 and TRBJ2-3; TRBD2 aligns across 9 bases. CDR3 size: 14 residues. V trimming: 5 bases; J trimming: 2 bases; junction bases outside the gene matches: 2. The germline V gene encodes CDR1 MNHEY and CDR2 SMNVEV (reference sequence). CDR3 residues: CASSVAGATDTQYF. CDR3 nucleotide sequence: TGTGCCAGCAGTGTAGCGGGAGCCACAGATACGCAGTATTTT.